Listed below are T cell receptor beta chains from one sample, sequenced in a study of blood T cells in healthy people across ages. TCRdb fed the 5' RACE reads into MiXCR, producing one record per CDR3 protein. The sample records over 950,000 distinct CDR3 sequences, 35% to 40% being singletons. Sequenced material: blood. The source of these receptors is a man younger than 35 in good health. Each CDR3 is given with its conserved first and last residue. A D gene is named only where the DNA matches it firmly. A row's size may be missing; if present it is once, few, many or a size class.

TGTGCCAGCAGACCCTTATCGCGGGGGGACACCGGGGAGCTGTTTTTT	CASRPLSRGDTGELFF	TRBD2	TRBV27	few	TRBJ2-2
TGTGCCAGCAGTGATACGAGGCAGGGTGCCTACAATGAGCAGTTCTTC	CASSDTRQGAYNEQFF	.	TRBV25-1	few	TRBJ2-1
TGTGCCAGCAGCTCCACAGGGGTCGGTGGGCAGTACTTC	CASSSTGVGGQYF	TRBD1	TRBV7-2	.	TRBJ2-7
TGTGCCAGCAGACCGACAGGGGATGAAAAACTGTTTTTT	CASRPTGDEKLFF	TRBD1	TRBV7-2	few	TRBJ1-4
TGTGCCAGCAGCCCCGGGACAGGGGCCGGCTACACCTTC	CASSPGTGAGYTF	TRBD1	TRBV12-3/TRBV12-4	.	TRBJ1-2
TGTGCTAGTGGGGCGGGGGCTAACTATGGCTACACCTTC	CASGAGANYGYTF	.	TRBV12-5	.	TRBJ1-2
TGCGCCAGCAGCCCCGCCGGACAGAGCAGCACAGATACGCAGTATTTT	CASSPAGQSSTDTQYF	.	TRBV5-1	.	TRBJ2-3
TGCGCCAGCAGCCAAGATTCGACCGAAATTCTCTCTGGGGCCAACGTCCTGACTTTC	CASSQDSTEILSGANVLTF	.	TRBV4-3	few	TRBJ2-6
TGTGCCAGCAGCGTAGAGGATGGATCCTATGGCTACACCTTC	CASSVEDGSYGYTF	.	TRBV9	few	TRBJ1-2
TGTGCCAGCAGCCGGCGGGAGGGGGCAATATACGAGCAGTACTTC	CASSRREGAIYEQYF	TRBD2	TRBV7-8	.	TRBJ2-7
TGTGCCAGCAGCGTAGAACCTAGCGCCACAGATACGCAGTATTTT	CASSVEPSATDTQYF	.	TRBV9	.	TRBJ2-3
.	CASSFGSGFTEAFF	.	TRBV7-2	.	TRBJ1-1
TGTGCCAGCAGTCCGGTTCAAGGGAGCAATCAGCCCCAGCATTTT	CASSPVQGSNQPQHF	.	TRBV6-5	.	TRBJ1-5
TGCAGTGCTAGACAGGGGGCGGACACTGAAGCTTTCTTT	CSARQGADTEAFF	TRBD1	TRBV20-1	once	TRBJ1-1
TGCGCCAGCAGCCAAGAACAGGGGCCTACAAGTGAAGCTTTCTTT	CASSQEQGPTSEAFF	TRBD1	TRBV4-1	once	TRBJ1-1
TGCAGTGCTAGAGATCGAGCGGGGGTAGATACGCAGTATTTT	CSARDRAGVDTQYF	TRBD2	TRBV20-1	.	TRBJ2-3
TGTGCCAGCAGTTCGGGGGACGTCATGGAGGCTGAAAAACTGTTTTTT	CASSSGDVMEAEKLFF	.	TRBV6-6	few	TRBJ1-4
TGCGCCAGCAGCTGGGACCCTACAGGGTGGGAGCAGTTCTTC	CASSWDPTGWEQFF	.	TRBV5-1	.	TRBJ2-1
TGCAGCGCAGGGACAGGGTGGTTAAACTATGGCTACACCTTC	CSAGTGWLNYGYTF	TRBD1	TRBV29-1	.	TRBJ1-2
TGTGCCAGCAACAGGGGGTGGACCGGGGAGCTGTTTTTT	CASNRGWTGELFF	TRBD1	TRBV28	few	TRBJ2-2
TGTGCCAGCAGCGAGAAGGGACTAGCGGGGAGGAATGAGCAGTTCTTC	CASSEKGLAGRNEQFF	TRBD2	TRBV7-3	few	TRBJ2-1
TGTGCCAGCAGTGAAGATCCGGGGCTGTACACTGAAGCTTTCTTT	CASSEDPGLYTEAFF	.	TRBV6-1	few	TRBJ1-1